These 2 T cell receptor beta chains were all obtained from the same sample, sequenced in a study of T cell responses to AZD1222 COVID-19 vaccine. Repertoires were generated with immunoSEQ multiplex PCR, while TCRdb's copy carries only in-frame clones and drops some. In the table there are 130,000 or so clones, roughly 86% of which are singletons. The sequencing here drew on peripheral blood, taken 28 days after the second AZD1222 dose. The receptors come from an adult who received the AZD1222 COVID-19 vaccine.

This chain links TRBV2 with TRBJ2-1; D could derive from TRBD1 or TRBD2 (5 bases each). V gave up 6 bases and J gave up 8 bases, with 14 bases separating them. The CDR3 is made up of 13 amino acids. Germline CDR1 is SNHLY and CDR2 is FYNNEI. The DNA for the CDR3 is TGTGCCAGCAGCGGGACCTTAACGGATGAGCAGTTCTTC. It yields the protein CASSGTLTDEQFF.

The genes are TRBV28 and TRBJ1-3; TRBD1 might be the D (5 bases). This CDR3 contains 16 residues. Germline-derived CDR1 and CDR2 are MDHEN and SYDVKM. The germline V and J ends were trimmed by 3 bases and 0 bases, with 12 bases remaining between them. The CDR3: CASSFSSQGSGNTIYF. The DNA for the CDR3 is TGTGCCAGCAGTTTCTCGTCCCAGGGCTCTGGAAACACCATATATTTT. Full variable domain (rest looked up from reference TRBV28 and TRBJ1-3): DVKVTQSSRYLVKRTGEKVFLECVQDMDHENMFWYRQDPGLGLRLIYFSYDVKMKEKGDIPEGYSVSREKKERFSLILESASTNQTSMYLCASSFSSQGSGNTIYFGEGSWLTVV.